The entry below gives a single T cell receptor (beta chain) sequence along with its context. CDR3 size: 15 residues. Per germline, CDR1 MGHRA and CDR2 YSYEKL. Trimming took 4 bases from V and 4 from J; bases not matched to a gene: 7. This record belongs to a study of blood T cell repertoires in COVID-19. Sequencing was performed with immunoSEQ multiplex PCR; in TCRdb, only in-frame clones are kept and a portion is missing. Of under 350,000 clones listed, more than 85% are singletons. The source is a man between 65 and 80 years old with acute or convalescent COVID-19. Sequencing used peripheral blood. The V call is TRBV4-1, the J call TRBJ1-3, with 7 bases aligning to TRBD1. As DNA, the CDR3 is TGCGCCAGCAGCCGTGAGCAGGGGGACGGAAACACCATATATTTT. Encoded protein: CASSREQGDGNTIYF.